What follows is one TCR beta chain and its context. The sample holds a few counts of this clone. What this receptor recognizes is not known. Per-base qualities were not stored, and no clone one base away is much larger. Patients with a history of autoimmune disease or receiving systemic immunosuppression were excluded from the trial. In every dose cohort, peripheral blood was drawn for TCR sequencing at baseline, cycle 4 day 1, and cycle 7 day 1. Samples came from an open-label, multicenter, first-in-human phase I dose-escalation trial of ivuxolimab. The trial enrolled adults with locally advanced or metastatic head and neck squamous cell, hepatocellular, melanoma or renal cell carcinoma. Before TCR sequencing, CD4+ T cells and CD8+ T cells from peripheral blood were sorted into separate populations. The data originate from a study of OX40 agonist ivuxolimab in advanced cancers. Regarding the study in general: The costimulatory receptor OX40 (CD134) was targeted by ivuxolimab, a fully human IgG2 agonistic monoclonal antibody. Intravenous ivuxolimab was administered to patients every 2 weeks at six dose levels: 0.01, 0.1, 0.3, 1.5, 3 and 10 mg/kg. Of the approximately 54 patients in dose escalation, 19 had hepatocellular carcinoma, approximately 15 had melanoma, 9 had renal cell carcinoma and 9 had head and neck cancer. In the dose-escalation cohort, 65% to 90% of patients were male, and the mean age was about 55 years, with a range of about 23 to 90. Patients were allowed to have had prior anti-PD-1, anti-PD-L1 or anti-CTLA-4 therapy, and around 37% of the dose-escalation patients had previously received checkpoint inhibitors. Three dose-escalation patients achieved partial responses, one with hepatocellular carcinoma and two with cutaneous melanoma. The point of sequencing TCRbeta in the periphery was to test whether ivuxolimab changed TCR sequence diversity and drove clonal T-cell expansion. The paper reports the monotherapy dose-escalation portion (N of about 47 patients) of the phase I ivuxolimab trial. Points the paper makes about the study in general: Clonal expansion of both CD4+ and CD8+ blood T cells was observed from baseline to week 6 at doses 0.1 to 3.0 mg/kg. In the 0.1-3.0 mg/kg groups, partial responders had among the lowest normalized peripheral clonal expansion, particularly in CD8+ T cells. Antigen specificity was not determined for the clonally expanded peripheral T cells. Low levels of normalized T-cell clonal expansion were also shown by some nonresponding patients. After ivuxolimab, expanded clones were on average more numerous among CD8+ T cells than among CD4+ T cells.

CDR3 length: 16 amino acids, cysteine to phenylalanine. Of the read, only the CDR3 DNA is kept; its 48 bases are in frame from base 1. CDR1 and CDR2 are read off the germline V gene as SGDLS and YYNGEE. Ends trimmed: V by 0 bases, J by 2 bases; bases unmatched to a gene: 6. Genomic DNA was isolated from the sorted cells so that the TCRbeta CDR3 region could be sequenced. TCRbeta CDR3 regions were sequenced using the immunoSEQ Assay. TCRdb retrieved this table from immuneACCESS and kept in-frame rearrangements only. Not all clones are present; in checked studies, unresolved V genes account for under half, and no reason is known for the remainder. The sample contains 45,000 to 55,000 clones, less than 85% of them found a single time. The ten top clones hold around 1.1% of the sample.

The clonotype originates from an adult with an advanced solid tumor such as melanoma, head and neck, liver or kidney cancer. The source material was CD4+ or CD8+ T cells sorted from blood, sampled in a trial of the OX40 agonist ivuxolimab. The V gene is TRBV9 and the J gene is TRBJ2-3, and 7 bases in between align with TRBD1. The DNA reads TGTGCCAGCAGCGTAGAAGTGACAGGGACCACAGATACGCAGTATTTT. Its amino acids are CASSVEVTGTTDTQYF. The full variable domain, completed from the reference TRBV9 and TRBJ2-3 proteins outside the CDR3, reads DSGVTQTPKHLITATGQRVTLRCSPRSGDLSVYWYQQSLDQGLQFLIQYYNGEERAKGNILERFSAQQFPDLHSELNLSSLELGDSALYFCASSVEVTGTTDTQYFGPGTRLTVL.